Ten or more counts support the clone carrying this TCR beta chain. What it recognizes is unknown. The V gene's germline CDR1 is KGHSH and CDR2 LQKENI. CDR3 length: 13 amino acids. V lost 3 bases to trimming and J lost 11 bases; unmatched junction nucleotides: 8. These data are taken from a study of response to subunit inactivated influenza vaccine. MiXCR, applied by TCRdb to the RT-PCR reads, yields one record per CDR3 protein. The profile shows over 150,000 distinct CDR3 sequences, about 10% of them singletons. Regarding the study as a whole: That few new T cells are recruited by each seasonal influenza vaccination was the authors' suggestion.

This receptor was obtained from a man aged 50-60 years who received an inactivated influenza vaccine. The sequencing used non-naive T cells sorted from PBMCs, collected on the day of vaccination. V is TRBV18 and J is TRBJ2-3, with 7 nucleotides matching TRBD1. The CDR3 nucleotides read TGTGCCAGCTCACCGGACAGGCAGAGAGGGCAGTATTTT. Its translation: CASSPDRQRGQYF.